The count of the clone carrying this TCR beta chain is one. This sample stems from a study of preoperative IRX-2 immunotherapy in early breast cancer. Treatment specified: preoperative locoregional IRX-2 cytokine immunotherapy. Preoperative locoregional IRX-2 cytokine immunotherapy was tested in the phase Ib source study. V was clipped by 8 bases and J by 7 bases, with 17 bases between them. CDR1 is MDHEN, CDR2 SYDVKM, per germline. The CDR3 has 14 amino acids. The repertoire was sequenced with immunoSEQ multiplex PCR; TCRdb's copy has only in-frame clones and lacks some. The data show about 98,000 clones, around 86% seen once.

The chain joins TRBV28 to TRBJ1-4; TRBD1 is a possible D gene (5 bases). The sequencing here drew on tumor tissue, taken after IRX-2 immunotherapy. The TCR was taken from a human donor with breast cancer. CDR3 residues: CASFEAGTVEKLFF. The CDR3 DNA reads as TGTGCCAGCTTTGAGGCTGGGACCGTTGAAAAACTGTTTTTT. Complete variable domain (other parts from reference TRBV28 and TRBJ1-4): DVKVTQSSRYLVKRTGEKVFLECVQDMDHENMFWYRQDPGLGLRLIYFSYDVKMKEKGDIPEGYSVSREKKERFSLILESASTNQTSMYLCASFEAGTVEKLFFGSGTQLSVL.